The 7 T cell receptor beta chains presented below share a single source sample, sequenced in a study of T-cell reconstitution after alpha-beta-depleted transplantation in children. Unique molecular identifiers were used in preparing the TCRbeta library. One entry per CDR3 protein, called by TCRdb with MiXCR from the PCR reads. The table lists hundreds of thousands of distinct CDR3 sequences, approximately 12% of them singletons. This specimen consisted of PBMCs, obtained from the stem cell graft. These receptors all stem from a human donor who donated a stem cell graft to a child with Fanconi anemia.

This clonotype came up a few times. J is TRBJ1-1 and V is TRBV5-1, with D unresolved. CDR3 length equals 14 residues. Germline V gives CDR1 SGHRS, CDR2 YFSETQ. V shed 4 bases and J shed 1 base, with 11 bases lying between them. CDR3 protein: CASSAALRNTEAFF. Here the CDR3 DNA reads TGCGCCAGCAGCGCGGCTCTCCGGAACACTGAAGCTTTCTTT.

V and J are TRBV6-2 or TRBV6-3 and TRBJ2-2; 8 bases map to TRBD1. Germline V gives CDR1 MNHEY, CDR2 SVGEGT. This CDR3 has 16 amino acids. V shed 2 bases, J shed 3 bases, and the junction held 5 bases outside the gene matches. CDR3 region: CASSYGQGAYTGELFF. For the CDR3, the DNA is TGTGCCAGCAGTTACGGGCAGGGGGCCTACACCGGGGAGCTGTTTTTT.

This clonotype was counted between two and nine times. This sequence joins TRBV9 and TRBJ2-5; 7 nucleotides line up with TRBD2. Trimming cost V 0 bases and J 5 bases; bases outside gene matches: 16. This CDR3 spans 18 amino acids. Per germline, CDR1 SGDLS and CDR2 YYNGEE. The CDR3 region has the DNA TGTGCCAGCAGCGTAGGTTCGGGAGGTCACCTTCGGGGGGAGACCCAGTACTTC. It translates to CASSVGSGGHLRGETQYF.

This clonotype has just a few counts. As DNA, the CDR3 is TGTGCCAGCAAGATAAGTGTTACGGGACAAGAGACCCAGTACTTC. As protein: CASKISVTGQETQYF. The rearrangement links TRBV6-1 to TRBJ2-5, with a weak D call TRBD2 (5 bases). Germline values: CDR1 MNHNS, CDR2 SASEGT. Trimming took 7 bases from V and 2 from J, leaving 17 bases between them. There are 15 residues in the CDR3.

The CDR3 nucleotides read TGTGCCAGCAGCGTAGAGGTAGGGGGGCCTGGGGCCAACGTCCTGACTTTC. It translates to CASSVEVGGPGANVLTF. The V call is TRBV9, the J call TRBJ2-6, with D perhaps assigned TRBD1 or TRBD2 (6 bases each). Germline CDR1 SGDLS, CDR2 YYNGEE. CDR3 length equals 17 residues. V was cut by 0 bases and J by 2 bases, with 12 bases left in between.

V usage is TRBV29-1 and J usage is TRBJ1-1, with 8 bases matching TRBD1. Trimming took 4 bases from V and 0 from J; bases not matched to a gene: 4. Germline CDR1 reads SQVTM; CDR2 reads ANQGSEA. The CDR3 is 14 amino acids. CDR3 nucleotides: TGCAGCGTTGCCAGACAGGGGCTGAACACTGAAGCTTTCTTT. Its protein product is CSVARQGLNTEAFF.

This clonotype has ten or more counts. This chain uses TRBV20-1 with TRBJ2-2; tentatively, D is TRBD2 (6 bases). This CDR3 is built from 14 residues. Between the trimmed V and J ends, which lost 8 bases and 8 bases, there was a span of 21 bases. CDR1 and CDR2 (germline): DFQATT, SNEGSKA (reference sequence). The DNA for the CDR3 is TGCAGTCCCTTCCACGTGGGGGACTCTGGGGAGCTGTTTTTT. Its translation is CSPFHVGDSGELFF.